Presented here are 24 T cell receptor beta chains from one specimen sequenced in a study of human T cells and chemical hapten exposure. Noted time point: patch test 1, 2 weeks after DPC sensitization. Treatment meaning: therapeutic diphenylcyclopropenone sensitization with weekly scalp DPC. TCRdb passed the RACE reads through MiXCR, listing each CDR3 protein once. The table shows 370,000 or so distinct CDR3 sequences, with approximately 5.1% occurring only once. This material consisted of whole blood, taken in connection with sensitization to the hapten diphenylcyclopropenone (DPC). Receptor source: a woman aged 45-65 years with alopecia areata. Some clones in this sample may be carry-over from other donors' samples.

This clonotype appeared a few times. As DNA, the CDR3 is TGTGCCAGCAGCGCCGCGACAGGGGGCTCCTACGAGCAGTACTTC. This encodes CASSAATGGSYEQYF. The V gene is TRBV7-9, the J gene TRBJ2-7; 9 bases align to TRBD1. V shed 5 bases, J shed 0 bases, and the junction held 5 bases outside the gene matches. The CDR3 sequence is 15 residues long. Per the germline V gene, CDR1 is SEHNR and CDR2 is FQNEAQ (reference sequence).

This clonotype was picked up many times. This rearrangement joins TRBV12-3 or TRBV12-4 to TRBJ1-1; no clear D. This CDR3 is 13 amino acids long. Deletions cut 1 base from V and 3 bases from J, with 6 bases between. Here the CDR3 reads CASSLVEYTEAFF. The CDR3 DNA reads TGTGCCAGCAGTTTAGTGGAGTACACTGAAGCTTTCTTT.

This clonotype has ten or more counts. The CDR3: CASSQELQEYSSGNTIYF. CDR3 bases: TGCGCCAGCAGCCAGGAACTACAGGAGTACAGCTCTGGAAACACCATATATTTT. The V gene is TRBV4-3, the J gene TRBJ1-3, with TRBD1 as a possible D gene (5 bases). Germline values: CDR1 LGHNA, CDR2 YSLEER. V was trimmed by 3 bases and J by 0 bases, leaving 18 bases between them. The CDR3 totals 18 residues.

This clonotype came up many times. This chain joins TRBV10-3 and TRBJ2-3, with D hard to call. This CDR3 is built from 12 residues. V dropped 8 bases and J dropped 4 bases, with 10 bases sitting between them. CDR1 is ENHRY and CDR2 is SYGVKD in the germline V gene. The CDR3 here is CAISLGADTQYF. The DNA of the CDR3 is TGTGCCATCTCTTTGGGCGCAGATACGCAGTATTTT.

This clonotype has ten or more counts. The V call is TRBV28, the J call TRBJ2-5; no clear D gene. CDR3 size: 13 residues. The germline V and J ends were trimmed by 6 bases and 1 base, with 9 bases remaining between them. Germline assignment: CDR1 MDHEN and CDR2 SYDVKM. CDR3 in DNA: TGTGCCAGCAGCCCAGCCCTCCAAGAGACCCAGTACTTC. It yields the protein CASSPALQETQYF.

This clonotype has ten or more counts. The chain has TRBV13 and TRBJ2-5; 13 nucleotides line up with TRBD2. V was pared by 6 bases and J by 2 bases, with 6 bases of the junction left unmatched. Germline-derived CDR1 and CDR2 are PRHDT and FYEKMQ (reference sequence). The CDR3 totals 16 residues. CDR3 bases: TGTGCCAGCAGTCATCTGGGACTAGCGGGGCAAGAGACCCAGTACTTC. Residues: CASSHLGLAGQETQYF.

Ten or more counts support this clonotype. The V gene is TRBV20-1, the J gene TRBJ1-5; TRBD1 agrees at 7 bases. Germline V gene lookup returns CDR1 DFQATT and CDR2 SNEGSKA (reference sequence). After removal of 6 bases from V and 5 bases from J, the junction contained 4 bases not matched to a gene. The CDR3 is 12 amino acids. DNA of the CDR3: TGCAGTGCCCCAGGGGGGGATCAGCCCCAGCATTTT. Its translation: CSAPGGDQPQHF.

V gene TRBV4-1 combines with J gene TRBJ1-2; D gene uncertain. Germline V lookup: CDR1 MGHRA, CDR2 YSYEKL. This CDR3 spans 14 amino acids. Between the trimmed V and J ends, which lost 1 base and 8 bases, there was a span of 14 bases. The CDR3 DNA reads TGCGCCAGCAGCCAAGGCGGAAAGCCGCGGGGCTACACCTTC. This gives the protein CASSQGGKPRGYTF.

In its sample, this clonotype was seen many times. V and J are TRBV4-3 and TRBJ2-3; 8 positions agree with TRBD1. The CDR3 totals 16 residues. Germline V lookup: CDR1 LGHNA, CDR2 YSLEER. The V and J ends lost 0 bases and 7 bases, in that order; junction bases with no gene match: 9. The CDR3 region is CASSQDEQGVLNTQYF. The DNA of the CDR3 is TGCGCCAGCAGCCAAGATGAACAGGGGGTTCTTAATACGCAGTATTTT.

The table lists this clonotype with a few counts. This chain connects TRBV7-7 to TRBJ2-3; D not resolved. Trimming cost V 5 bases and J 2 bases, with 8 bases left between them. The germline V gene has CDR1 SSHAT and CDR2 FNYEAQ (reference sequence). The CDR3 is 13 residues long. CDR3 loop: CASSRTNTDTQYF. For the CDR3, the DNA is TGTGCCAGCAGCCGCACCAACACAGATACGCAGTATTTT.

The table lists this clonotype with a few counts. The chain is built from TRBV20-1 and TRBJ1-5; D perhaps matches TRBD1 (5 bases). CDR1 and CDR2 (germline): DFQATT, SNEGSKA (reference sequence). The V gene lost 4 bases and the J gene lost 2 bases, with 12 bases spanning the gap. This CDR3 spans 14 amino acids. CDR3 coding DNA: TGCAGTGCTACCGACAGTCCAGGCAATCAGCCCCAGCATTTT. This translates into CSATDSPGNQPQHF.

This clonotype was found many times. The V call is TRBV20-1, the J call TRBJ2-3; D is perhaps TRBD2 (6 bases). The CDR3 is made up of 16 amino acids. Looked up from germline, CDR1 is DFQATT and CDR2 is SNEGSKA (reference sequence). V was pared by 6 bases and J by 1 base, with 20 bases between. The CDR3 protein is CSARDLTMMGTDTQYF. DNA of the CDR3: TGCAGTGCGCGGGACCTGACGATGATGGGCACAGATACGCAGTATTTT.

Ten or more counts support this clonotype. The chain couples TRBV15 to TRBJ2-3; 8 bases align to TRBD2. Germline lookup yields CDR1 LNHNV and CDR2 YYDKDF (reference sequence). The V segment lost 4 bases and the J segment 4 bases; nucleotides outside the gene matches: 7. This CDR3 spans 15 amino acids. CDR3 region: CATSNGGVGADTQYF. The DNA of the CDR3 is TGTGCCACCAGCAACGGGGGGGTCGGTGCAGATACGCAGTATTTT. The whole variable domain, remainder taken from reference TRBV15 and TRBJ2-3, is DAMVIQNPRYQVTQFGKPVTLSCSQTLNHNVMYWYQQKSSQAPKLLFHYYDKDFNNEADTPDNFQSRRPNTSFCFLDIRSPGLGDTAMYLCATSNGGVGADTQYFGPGTRLTVL.

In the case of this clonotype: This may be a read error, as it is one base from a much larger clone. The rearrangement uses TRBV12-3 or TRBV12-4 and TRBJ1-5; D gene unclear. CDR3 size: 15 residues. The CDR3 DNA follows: TGTACCAGCAGTTTTTTCCCAGCTAGCAATCAGCCCCAGCATTTT. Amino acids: CTSSFFPASNQPQHF.

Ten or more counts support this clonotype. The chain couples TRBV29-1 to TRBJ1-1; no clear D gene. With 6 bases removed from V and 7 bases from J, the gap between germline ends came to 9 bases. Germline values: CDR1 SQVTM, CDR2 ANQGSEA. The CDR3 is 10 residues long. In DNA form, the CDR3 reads TGCAGCGTCGGCAACGGTGAAGCTTTCTTT. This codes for CSVGNGEAFF.

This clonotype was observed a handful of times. The CDR3 region is CASSLWGLAKNIQYF. CDR3 coding DNA: TGTGCCAGCAGTTTATGGGGACTTGCCAAAAACATTCAGTACTTC. The V gene is TRBV28, the J gene TRBJ2-4; a weak D match, TRBD2 (6 bases). The germline V gene encodes CDR1 MDHEN and CDR2 SYDVKM. V was cut by 0 bases and J by 1 base, with 7 bases left in between. The CDR3 has 15 amino acids. Full variable domain (rest looked up from reference TRBV28 and TRBJ2-4): DVKVTQSSRYLVKRTGEKVFLECVQDMDHENMFWYRQDPGLGLRLIYFSYDVKMKEKGDIPEGYSVSREKKERFSLILESASTNQTSMYLCASSLWGLAKNIQYFGAGTRLSVL.

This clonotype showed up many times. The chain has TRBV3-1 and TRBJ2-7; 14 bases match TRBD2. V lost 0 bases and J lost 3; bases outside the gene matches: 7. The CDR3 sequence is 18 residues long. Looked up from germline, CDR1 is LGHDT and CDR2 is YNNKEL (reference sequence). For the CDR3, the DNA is TGTGCCAGCAGCCAAGAGAATCTCGGGACTAGCGGGGGCTACGAGCAGTACTTC. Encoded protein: CASSQENLGTSGGYEQYF.

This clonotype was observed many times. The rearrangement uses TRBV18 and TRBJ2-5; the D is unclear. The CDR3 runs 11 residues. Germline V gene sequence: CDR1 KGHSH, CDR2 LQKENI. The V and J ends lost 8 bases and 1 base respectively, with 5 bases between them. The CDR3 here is CASSAQETQYF. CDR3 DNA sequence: TGTGCCAGCAGCGCCCAAGAGACCCAGTACTTC.

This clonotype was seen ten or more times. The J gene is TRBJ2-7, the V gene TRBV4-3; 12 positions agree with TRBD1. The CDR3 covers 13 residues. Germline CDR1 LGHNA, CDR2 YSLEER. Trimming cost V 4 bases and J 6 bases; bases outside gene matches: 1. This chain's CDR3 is CASSRDRGREQYF. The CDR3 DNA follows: TGCGCCAGCAGCCGGGACAGGGGGCGCGAGCAGTACTTC.

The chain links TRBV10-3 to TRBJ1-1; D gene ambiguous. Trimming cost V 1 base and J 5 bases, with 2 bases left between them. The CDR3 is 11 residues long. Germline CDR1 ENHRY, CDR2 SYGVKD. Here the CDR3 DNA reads TGTGCCATCAGTGAGTGGACTGAAGCTTTCTTT. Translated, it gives CAISEWTEAFF.

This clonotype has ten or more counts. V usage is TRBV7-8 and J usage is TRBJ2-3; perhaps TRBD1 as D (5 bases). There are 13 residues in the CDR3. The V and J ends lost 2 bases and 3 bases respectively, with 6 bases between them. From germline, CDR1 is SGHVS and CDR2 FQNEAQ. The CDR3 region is CASSLRQTDTQYF. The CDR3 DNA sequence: TGTGCCAGCAGCTTAAGACAGACAGATACGCAGTATTTT.

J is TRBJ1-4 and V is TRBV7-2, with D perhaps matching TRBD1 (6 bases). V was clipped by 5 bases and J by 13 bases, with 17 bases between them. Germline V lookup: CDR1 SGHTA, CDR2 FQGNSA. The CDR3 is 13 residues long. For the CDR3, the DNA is TGTGCCAGCAGCCCAGCAGGAGGGGGAACACTGTTTTTT. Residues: CASSPAGGGTLFF.

In DNA form, the CDR3 reads TGTGCCAGCAGCTCTACCCCTCCAGGGGAAGCAACTAATGAAAAACTGTTTTTT. Its translation: CASSSTPPGEATNEKLFF. The chain joins TRBV6-1 to TRBJ1-4, with D maybe TRBD1 (6 bases). The CDR3 length is 18 residues. Germline lookup yields CDR1 MNHNS and CDR2 SASEGT. The V and J ends lost 6 bases and 0 bases respectively, with 20 bases between them.

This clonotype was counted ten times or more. CDR3 bases: TGTGCCAGCAGCTTACCGGCCTCCTACGAGCAGTACTTC. Translation gives CASSLPASYEQYF. The chain recombines TRBV11-2 with TRBJ2-7; D is uncertain. This CDR3 region has 13 residues. The germline V and J ends were trimmed by 2 bases and 0 bases, with 5 bases remaining between them. The germline CDR1 and CDR2 sequences are SGHAT and FQNNGV.